A selection of T cell receptor beta chains follows, all from one sample in a study of OX40 agonist ivuxolimab in advanced cancers. Generated by immunoSEQ multiplex PCR, the TCRdb table keeps only in-frame clones and is missing some. The sample consists of fewer than 70,000 clones, roughly nine tenths of them appearing once. Sequences were derived from CD4+ or CD8+ T cells sorted from blood, sampled in a trial of the OX40 agonist ivuxolimab. Source of these receptors: an adult with an advanced solid tumor such as melanoma, head and neck, liver or kidney cancer. Both conserved end residues are part of each CDR3. Fields, in order: J gene, clone size, D gene, V gene, CDR3 DNA, CDR3 protein. D genes are given only for firm matches. Only some rows state a clone size, as once, few, many or a class for expanded clones.

TRBJ1-2	.	TRBD1	TRBV5-1	TGCGCCAGCAGAGGCCCGAGGGACAGCTATGGCTACACCTTC	CASRGPRDSYGYTF
TRBJ1-2	.	.	TRBV4-2	TGTGCCAGCAGCCAAGCGCTGGAAACCTACTGGACTCGCTACACCTTC	CASSQALETYWTRYTF
TRBJ2-1	.	.	TRBV30	TGTGCCTGGGAAGACAATTACAATGAGCAGTTCTTC	CAWEDNYNEQFF
TRBJ2-1	.	TRBD2	TRBV4-2	TGTGCCAGCAGCCAAGAGGAGACTAGCGGGCATGAGCAGTTCTTC	CASSQEETSGHEQFF
TRBJ2-5	.	TRBD2	TRBV27	TGTGCCAGCAGTACTAGCGGGGGGGCCGCGTTTCCCCAAGAGACCCAGTACTTC	CASSTSGGAAFPQETQYF
TRBJ1-2	.	.	TRBV19	TGTGCCAGTAGTTTCCGGGACGGCGGTGGCTACACCTTC	CASSFRDGGGYTF
TRBJ2-2	.	.	TRBV4-1	TGCGCCAGCAGCCAAGGAGGACAGCCAAACACCGGGGAGCTGTTTTTT	CASSQGGQPNTGELFF
TRBJ2-2	.	.	TRBV4-2	TGTGCCAGCAGCCAAGATCTCGCCAGCACCGGGGAGCTGTTTTTT	CASSQDLASTGELFF
TRBJ2-4	.	TRBD1	TRBV7-9	TGTGCCAGCAGCTCCCCTCCGGACAGGGAAAGAATCATTCAGTACTTC	CASSSPPDRERIIQYF
TRBJ2-3	.	.	TRBV6-1	TGTGCCAGCAGTGAAGAACGGACGATCTACACAGATACGCAGTATTTT	CASSEERTIYTDTQYF
TRBJ2-3	.	TRBD2	TRBV11-2	TGTGCCAGCAGCTTACGGACTAGCAACACAGATACGCAGTATTTT	CASSLRTSNTDTQYF
TRBJ1-1	.	.	TRBV19	TGTGCCAGTAGTCAACCTCGGGACTACACTGAAGCTTTCTTT	CASSQPRDYTEAFF
TRBJ2-7	.	TRBD1	TRBV6-6	TGTGCCAGCAGTTACTCGTTGAAGGGGGCCGGGGAGCAGTACTTC	CASSYSLKGAGEQYF
TRBJ2-5	.	.	TRBV14	TGTGCCAGCAGCCAAGGGGTAAAGAGGACAGAGACCCAGTACTTC	CASSQGVKRTETQYF
TRBJ2-3	.	.	TRBV6-5	TGTGCCAGCAGTTACTCCCAGGGTTCAGATACGCAGTATTTT	CASSYSQGSDTQYF
TRBJ2-1	once	TRBD2	TRBV6-5	TGTGCCAGCAGTTCCGGACTAGCGGGCTACAATGAGCAGTTCTTC	CASSSGLAGYNEQFF
TRBJ1-5	.	.	TRBV5-1	TGCGCCAGCAGCTTGGTTGGTCCAAAGGTGCTTATTCAGCCCCAGCATTTT	CASSLVGPKVLIQPQHF
TRBJ1-2	.	TRBD1	TRBV7-9	TGTGCCAGCAGCGTCGGACAGGGAGTCAACTATGGCTACACCTTC	CASSVGQGVNYGYTF
TRBJ2-7	.	.	TRBV19	TGTGCCAGTAGTAAGCGCGAGCAGTACTTC	CASSKREQYF
TRBJ2-7	.	TRBD1	TRBV19	TGTGCCAGTACCAAGGATTGGGGGACAGCCACATACGAGCAGTACTTC	CASTKDWGTATYEQYF
TRBJ2-1	.	TRBD2	TRBV2	TGTGCCAGCAGCGAAAACTTAAGCGGGGCCTACAATGAGCAGTTCTTC	CASSENLSGAYNEQFF
TRBJ2-2	.	.	TRBV7-6	TGTGCCAGCAGCTTAGGGGGGGCAGGCACCGGGGAGCTGTTTTTT	CASSLGGAGTGELFF
TRBJ1-1	.	.	TRBV19	TGTGCCACCAGTCAGGGAGGGATGACTGAAGCTTTCTTT	CATSQGGMTEAFF
TRBJ1-4	.	.	TRBV28	TGTGCCAGCAGCCAAGGACGGATACTCTTGCAAAAACTGTTTTTT	CASSQGRILLQKLFF
TRBJ2-5	.	TRBD1	TRBV7-9	TGTGCCAGCAGCTTAGCCTCACAGGGGGCTATACGAGAGACCCAGTACTTC	CASSLASQGAIRETQYF
TRBJ2-2	.	TRBD2	TRBV2	TGTGCCAGCAGTGAAGCGCTAGCGGGGGGGAAGACCGGGGAGCTGTTTTTT	CASSEALAGGKTGELFF
TRBJ2-5	.	TRBD2	TRBV27	TGTGCCAGCAGTCCATCCACTAGCGGGCCAGAGACCCAGTACTTC	CASSPSTSGPETQYF
TRBJ2-2	.	.	TRBV11-3	TGTGCCAGCAGCTGGGCATCCGGGGAGCTGTTTTTT	CASSWASGELFF